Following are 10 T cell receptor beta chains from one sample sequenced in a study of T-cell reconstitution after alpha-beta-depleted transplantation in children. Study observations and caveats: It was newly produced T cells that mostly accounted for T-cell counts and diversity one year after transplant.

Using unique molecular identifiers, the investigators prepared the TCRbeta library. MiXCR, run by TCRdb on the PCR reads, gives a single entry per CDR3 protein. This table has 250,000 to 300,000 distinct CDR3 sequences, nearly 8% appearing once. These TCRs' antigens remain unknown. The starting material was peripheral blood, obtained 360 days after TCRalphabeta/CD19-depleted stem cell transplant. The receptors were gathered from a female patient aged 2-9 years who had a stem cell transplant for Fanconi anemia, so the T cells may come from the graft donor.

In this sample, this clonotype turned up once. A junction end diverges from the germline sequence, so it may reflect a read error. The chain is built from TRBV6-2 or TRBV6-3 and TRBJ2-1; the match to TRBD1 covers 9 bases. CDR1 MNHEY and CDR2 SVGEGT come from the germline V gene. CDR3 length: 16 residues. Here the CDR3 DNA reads TGTGCCAGCAGTTCCCCGGACAGGGGCGATTACAATGAGCTGTTCTTC. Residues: CASSSPDRGDYNELFF.

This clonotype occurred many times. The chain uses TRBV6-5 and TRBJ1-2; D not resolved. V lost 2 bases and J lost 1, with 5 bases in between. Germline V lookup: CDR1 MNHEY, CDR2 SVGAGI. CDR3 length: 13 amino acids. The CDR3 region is CASSYVGNYGYTF. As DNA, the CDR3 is TGTGCCAGCAGTTACGTGGGTAACTATGGCTACACCTTC.

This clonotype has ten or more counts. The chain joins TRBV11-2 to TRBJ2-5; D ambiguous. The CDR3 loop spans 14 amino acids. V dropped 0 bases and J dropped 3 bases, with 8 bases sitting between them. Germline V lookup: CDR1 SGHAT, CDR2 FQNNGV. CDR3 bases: TGTGCCAGCAGCTTAGATGTCGAGAAAGAGACCCAGTACTTC. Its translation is CASSLDVEKETQYF.

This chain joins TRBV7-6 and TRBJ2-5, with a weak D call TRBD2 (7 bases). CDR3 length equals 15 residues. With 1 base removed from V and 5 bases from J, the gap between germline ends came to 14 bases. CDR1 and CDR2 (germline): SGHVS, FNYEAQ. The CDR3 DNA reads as TGTGCCAGCAGCTTAGGGACGGGGGGCCTGGAGACCCAGTACTTC. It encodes CASSLGTGGLETQYF.

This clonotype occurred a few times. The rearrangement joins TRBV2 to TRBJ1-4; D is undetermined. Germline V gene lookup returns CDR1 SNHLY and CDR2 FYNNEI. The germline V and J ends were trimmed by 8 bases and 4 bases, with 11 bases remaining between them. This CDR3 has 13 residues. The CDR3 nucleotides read TGTGCCAGCGGGCGGCGGAGTAATGAAAAACTGTTTTTT. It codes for CASGRRSNEKLFF.

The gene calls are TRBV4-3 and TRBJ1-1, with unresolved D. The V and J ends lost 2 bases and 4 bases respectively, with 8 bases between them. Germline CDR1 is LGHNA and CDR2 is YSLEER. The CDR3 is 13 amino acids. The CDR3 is CASSQKVPTEAFF. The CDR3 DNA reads TGCGCCAGCAGCCAAAAGGTCCCCACTGAAGCTTTCTTT.

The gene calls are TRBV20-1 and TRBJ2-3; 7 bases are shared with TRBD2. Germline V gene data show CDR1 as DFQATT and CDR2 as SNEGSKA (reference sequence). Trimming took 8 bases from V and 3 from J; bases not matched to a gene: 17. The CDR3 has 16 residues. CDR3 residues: CSTIDTGGWSTDTQYF. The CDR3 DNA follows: TGCAGTACCATAGATACGGGGGGTTGGTCGACAGATACGCAGTATTTT.

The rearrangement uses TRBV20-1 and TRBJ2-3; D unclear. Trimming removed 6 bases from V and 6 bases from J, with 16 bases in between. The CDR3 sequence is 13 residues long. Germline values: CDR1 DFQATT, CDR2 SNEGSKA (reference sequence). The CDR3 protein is CSAPKDNVDTQYF. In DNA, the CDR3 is TGCAGTGCCCCTAAGGATAACGTGGATACGCAGTATTTT.

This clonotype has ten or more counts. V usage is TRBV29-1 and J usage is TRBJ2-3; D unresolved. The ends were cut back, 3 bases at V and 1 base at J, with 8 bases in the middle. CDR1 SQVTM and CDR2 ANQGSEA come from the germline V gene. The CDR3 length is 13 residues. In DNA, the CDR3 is TGCAGCGTTGACTGGACGGGCACAGATACGCAGTATTTT. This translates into CSVDWTGTDTQYF.

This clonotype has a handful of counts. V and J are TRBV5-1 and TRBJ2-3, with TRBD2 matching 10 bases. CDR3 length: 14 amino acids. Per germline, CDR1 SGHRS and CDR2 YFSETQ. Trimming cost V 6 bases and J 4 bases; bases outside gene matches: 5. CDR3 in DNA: TGCGCCAGCAAAGCGGGAGGGCCCCCAGATACGCAGTATTTT. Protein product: CASKAGGPPDTQYF.